The 17 T cell receptor beta chains given below trace back to one sample, sequenced in a study of blood T cell repertoires in COVID-19. TCRdb's table, derived via immunoSEQ multiplex PCR, lists solely in-frame clones and lacks some. In the table there are 200,000 to 250,000 clones, about 90% of which are singletons. The specimen sequenced was peripheral blood. The receptors come from a man aged 80 or over with acute or convalescent COVID-19.

This clone was detected only once. The V gene is TRBV24-1, the J gene TRBJ2-7; 7 nucleotides agree with TRBD1. Trimming removed 1 base from V and 2 bases from J; junction bases left unmatched: 4. Germline V gene lookup returns CDR1 KGHDR and CDR2 SFDVKD. CDR3 size: 15 residues. The CDR3 DNA reads TGTGCCACCAGTGATTTCAGACAGGGCACCTACGAGCAGTACTTC. It yields the protein CATSDFRQGTYEQYF.

This chain joins TRBV18 and TRBJ2-6, with TRBD1 matching 7 bases. The CDR3 is 14 amino acids. The V and J ends lost 4 bases and 12 bases, in that order; junction bases with no gene match: 9. Germline CDR1 reads KGHSH; CDR2 reads LQKENI. The CDR3 loop is CASSQWDSAGVLTF. DNA of the CDR3: TGTGCCAGCTCACAATGGGACAGCGCCGGCGTCCTGACTTTC.

The DNA for the CDR3 is TGTGCCACCAGCTTCGAGCTGACAGGGGGAGAGAATGAGCAGTTCTTC. Residues: CATSFELTGGENEQFF. The chain couples TRBV15 to TRBJ2-1, with TRBD1 matching over 9 bases. This CDR3 has 16 amino acids. CDR1 is LNHNV and CDR2 is YYDKDF in the germline V gene (reference sequence). Losses at the gene ends were 5 bases for V and 7 bases for J; bases not matched to a gene: 12.

This clone was seen once. The chain carries TRBV13 and TRBJ1-4; 8 nucleotides match TRBD1. Germline V lookup: CDR1 PRHDT, CDR2 FYEKMQ (reference sequence). V trimming: 5 bases; J trimming: 4 bases; junction bases outside the gene matches: 12. The length of the CDR3 is 17 residues. Written as DNA, the CDR3 is TGTGCCAGCAGCCCCGGACAGGGTCGGATCGGTAATGAAAAACTGTTTTTT. Translated: CASSPGQGRIGNEKLFF.

The V gene is TRBV19, the J gene TRBJ2-3; 10 bases match TRBD2. The CDR3 loop spans 16 amino acids. V trimming: 7 bases; J trimming: 0 bases; junction bases outside the gene matches: 7. Germline values: CDR1 LNHDA, CDR2 SQIVND (reference sequence). CDR3 sequence: CASTPSGRGSTDTQYF. The CDR3 DNA is TGTGCCAGTACTCCTAGCGGGAGAGGTAGCACAGATACGCAGTATTTT.

The chain links TRBV7-2 to TRBJ2-7, with D tentatively TRBD1 (5 bases). Germline CDR1 is SGHTA and CDR2 is FQGNSA. V was trimmed by 1 base and J by 0 bases, leaving 10 bases between them. The CDR3 extends over 15 amino acids. CDR3 nucleotides: TGTGCCAGCAGCTTAGGGGGCCCCAGCTCCTACGAGCAGTACTTC. This translates into CASSLGGPSSYEQYF.

The chain couples TRBV7-2 to TRBJ1-1; D unclear. The length of the CDR3 is 15 residues. Germline CDR1 SGHTA, CDR2 FQGNSA. Between the trimmed V and J ends, which lost 2 bases and 0 bases, there was a span of 10 bases. DNA of the CDR3: TGTGCCAGCAGCTTATCGTGGGCCATGAACACTGAAGCTTTCTTT. Amino acid sequence: CASSLSWAMNTEAFF.

The V and J genes are TRBV6-5 and TRBJ1-5; D is possibly TRBD1 (6 bases). Germline V gives CDR1 MNHEY, CDR2 SVGAGI. Between the trimmed V and J ends, which lost 6 bases and 4 bases, there was a span of 13 bases. This CDR3 is built from 14 residues. CDR3 sequence (DNA): TGTGCCAGCAGCCGGGACGGACAGAATCAGCCCCAGCATTTT. Its protein product is CASSRDGQNQPQHF.

The CDR3 DNA reads TGTGCCAGCTCACCCGCCGGGACAGGGGGAATGGTGAGCGGCTACACCTTC. This gives the protein CASSPAGTGGMVSGYTF. The chain has TRBV18 and TRBJ1-2; TRBD1 aligns across 11 bases. This CDR3 has 17 residues. CDR1 is KGHSH and CDR2 is LQKENI in the germline V gene. V lost 3 bases, J lost 8 bases, and 14 bases stayed unmatched. The full variable domain, with the rest looked up from reference TRBV18 and TRBJ1-2, is NAGVMQNPRHLVRRRGQEARLRCSPMKGHSHVYWYRQLPEEGLKFMVYLQKENIIDESGMPKERFSAEFPKEGPSILRIQQVVRGDSAAYFCASSPAGTGGMVSGYTFGSGTRLTVV.

This clone was counted a single time. The rearrangement uses TRBV4-1 and TRBJ1-4; TRBD1 agrees at 9 bases. V lost 1 base and J lost 5; bases outside the gene matches: 2. The CDR3 has 15 residues. Looked up from germline, CDR1 is MGHRA and CDR2 is YSYEKL. The CDR3 DNA reads as TGCGCCAGCAGCCAAGGGACAGGGGAAAATGAAAAACTGTTTTTT. This gives the protein CASSQGTGENEKLFF.

The rearrangement links TRBV5-1 to TRBJ2-1; the D gene is possibly TRBD2 (6 bases). Germline values: CDR1 SGHRS, CDR2 YFSETQ. The CDR3 spans 16 residues. V was clipped by 4 bases and J by 0 bases, with 14 bases between them. CDR3: CASSIMAGGSYNEQFF. The CDR3 coding sequence is TGCGCCAGCAGCATCATGGCCGGGGGCTCCTACAATGAGCAGTTCTTC.

The chain uses TRBV5-6 and TRBJ2-1; 9 bases are shared with TRBD2. This CDR3 is built from 16 residues. After removal of 3 bases from V and 1 base from J, the junction contained 5 bases not matched to a gene. Germline CDR1 is SGHDT and CDR2 is YYEEEE. CDR3 region: CASSSLAGASYNEQFF. CDR3 bases: TGTGCCAGCAGCTCATTAGCGGGGGCATCCTACAATGAGCAGTTCTTC.

This clone was counted a single time. The chain recombines TRBV7-2 with TRBJ2-7; maybe TRBD1 (6 bases). Trimming cost V 5 bases and J 1 base, with 12 bases left between them. The germline V gene has CDR1 SGHTA and CDR2 FQGNSA. This CDR3 has 14 amino acids. In DNA form, the CDR3 reads TGTGCCAGCAGCGGGAGACAGGCGTCCTACGAGCAGTACTTC. Protein sequence: CASSGRQASYEQYF.

The chain carries TRBV18 and TRBJ1-2; possible D gene TRBD1, 5 bases. The CDR3 spans 16 residues. Trimming removed 3 bases at V and 3 bases at J, with 17 bases between. Germline V CDR1 and CDR2: KGHSH, LQKENI. CDR3 protein: CASSPRQLRSDYGYTF. DNA for the CDR3: TGTGCCAGCTCACCTCGACAGCTCCGCTCCGACTATGGCTACACCTTC.

V and J are TRBV11-2 and TRBJ1-1; 7 bases line up with TRBD1. V lost 3 bases, J lost 2 bases, and 6 bases stayed unmatched. CDR1 and CDR2 from the germline V gene are SGHAT and FQNNGV. CDR3 length equals 15 residues. CDR3 sequence (DNA): TGTGCCAGCAGCTTCCGGGACAGAATAAACACTGAAGCTTTCTTT. It encodes CASSFRDRINTEAFF.

This chain uses TRBV4-3 with TRBJ1-1; TRBD1 is a possible D gene (6 bases). Germline CDR1 reads LGHNA; CDR2 reads YSLEER. With 0 bases removed from V and 3 bases from J, the gap between germline ends came to 14 bases. The CDR3 sequence is 16 residues long. The CDR3 DNA follows: TGCGCCAGCAGCCAAGATCGCGGGGGCTACTACACTGAAGCTTTCTTT. Translated: CASSQDRGGYYTEAFF.

This chain uses TRBV19 with TRBJ1-2; 10 bases match TRBD1. Germline V gives CDR1 LNHDA, CDR2 SQIVND (reference sequence). Losses at the gene ends were 3 bases for V and 3 bases for J; bases not matched to a gene: 10. This CDR3 comprises 17 residues. Here the CDR3 DNA reads TGTGCCAGTAGTATTTCCGGGACAGGGGTGGCGGACTATGGCTACACCTTC. This encodes CASSISGTGVADYGYTF.